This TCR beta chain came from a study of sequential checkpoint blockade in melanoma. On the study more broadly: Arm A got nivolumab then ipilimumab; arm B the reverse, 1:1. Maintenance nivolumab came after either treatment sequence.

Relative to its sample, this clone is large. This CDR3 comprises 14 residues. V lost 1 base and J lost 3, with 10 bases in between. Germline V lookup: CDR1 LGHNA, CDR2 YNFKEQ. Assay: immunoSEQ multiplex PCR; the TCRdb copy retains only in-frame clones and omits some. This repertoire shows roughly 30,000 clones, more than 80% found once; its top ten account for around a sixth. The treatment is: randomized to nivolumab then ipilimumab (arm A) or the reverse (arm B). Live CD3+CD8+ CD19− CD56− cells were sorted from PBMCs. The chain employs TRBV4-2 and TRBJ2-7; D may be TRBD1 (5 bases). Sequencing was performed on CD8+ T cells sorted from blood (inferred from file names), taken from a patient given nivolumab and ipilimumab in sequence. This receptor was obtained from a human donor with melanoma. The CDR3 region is CASSQGGQSYEQYF. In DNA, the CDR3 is TGTGCCAGCAGCCAAGGGGGCCAAAGCTACGAGCAGTACTTC.